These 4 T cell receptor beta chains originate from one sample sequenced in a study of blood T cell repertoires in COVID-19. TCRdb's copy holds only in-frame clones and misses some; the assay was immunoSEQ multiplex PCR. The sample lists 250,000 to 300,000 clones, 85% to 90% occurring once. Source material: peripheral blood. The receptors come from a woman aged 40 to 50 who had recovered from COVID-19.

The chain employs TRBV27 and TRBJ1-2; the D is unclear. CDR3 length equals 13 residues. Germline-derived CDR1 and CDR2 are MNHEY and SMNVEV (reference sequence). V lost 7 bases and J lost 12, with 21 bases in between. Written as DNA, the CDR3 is TGTGCCAGCAAAGACCACACGTCCGGGAGGAACACCTTC. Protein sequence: CASKDHTSGRNTF.

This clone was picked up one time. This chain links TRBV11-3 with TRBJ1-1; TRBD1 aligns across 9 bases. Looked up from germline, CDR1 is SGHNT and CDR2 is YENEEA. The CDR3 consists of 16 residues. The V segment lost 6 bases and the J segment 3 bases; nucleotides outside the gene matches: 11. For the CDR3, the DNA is TGTGCCAGCAGTTCGCTCCGGGACAGGGATCACACTGAAGCTTTCTTT. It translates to CASSSLRDRDHTEAFF.

The CDR3 spells CASIPKSFGLAIADTQYF. As DNA, the CDR3 is TGTGCCAGCATCCCGAAGTCGTTCGGACTAGCGATTGCAGATACGCAGTATTTT. The chain employs TRBV5-5 and TRBJ2-3; 9 nucleotides agree with TRBD2. CDR1 is SGHKS, CDR2 YYEKEE, per germline (reference sequence). V shed 6 bases, J shed 4 bases, and the junction held 18 bases outside the gene matches. The CDR3 covers 18 residues.

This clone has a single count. CDR3 amino acids: CATIRELRGVNTEAFF. For the CDR3, the DNA is TGTGCCACCATTAGAGAGCTCCGGGGGGTGAACACTGAAGCTTTCTTT. The chain employs TRBV15 and TRBJ1-1, with a possible D match to TRBD1 (5 bases). V dropped 7 bases and J dropped 0 bases, with 18 bases sitting between them. From germline, CDR1 is LNHNV and CDR2 YYDKDF (reference sequence). CDR3 length: 16 amino acids.